A selection of T cell receptor beta chains follows, all from one sample in a study of cytomegalovirus exposure and HLA in healthy donors. The method was immunoSEQ multiplex PCR; TCRdb's version includes in-frame clones alone and lacks a portion of them. The sample consists of 120,000 or so clones, approximately 91% of them appearing once. The sequenced sample consisted of PBMCs. The receptors come from a woman aged 18-29 years in good health and CMV-seronegative. The CDR3 runs from the conserved cysteine through the conserved F or W. A D gene is named only where the DNA matches it firmly. The size entry is marked missing in some rows and otherwise reads once, few, many or a size class.

>once|TRBV28|.|TRBJ2-4
CASSPPPGRNIQYF
TGTGCCAGCAGTCCCCCGCCGGGGAGAAACATTCAGTACTTC
>.|TRBV6-5|TRBD2|TRBJ2-1
CASSSTSGSYNEQFF
TGTGCCAGCAGTTCTACTAGCGGCTCCTACAATGAGCAGTTCTTC
>.|TRBV30|.|TRBJ1-2
CAWSVGTSYTF
TGTGCCTGGAGTGTGGGCACAAGCTACACCTTC
>few|TRBV4-2|.|TRBJ1-3
CASSQDATASGNTIYF
TGTGCCAGCAGCCAAGATGCAACAGCCTCTGGAAACACCATATATTTT
>.|TRBV2|.|TRBJ1-2
CASSEEAGEGGYTF
TGTGCCAGCAGTGAAGAGGCAGGGGAGGGTGGCTACACCTTC
>.|TRBV5-5|TRBD1|TRBJ1-1
CASSFNRGTTEAFF
TGTGCCAGCAGCTTCAACAGGGGAACCACTGAAGCTTTCTTT
>.|TRBV4-2|TRBD2|TRBJ2-7
CASSQDDGGGTYEQYF
TGTGCCAGCAGCCAAGATGATGGCGGGGGAACCTACGAGCAGTACTTC
>.|TRBV7-9|.|TRBJ2-7
CASSFIGVRRDSYEQYF
TGTGCCAGCAGCTTCATCGGGGTCCGGCGGGACAGTTACGAGCAGTACTTC
>.|TRBV7-2|.|TRBJ2-7
CASSLPTVSYEQYF
TGTGCCAGCAGCTTACCCACAGTCTCCTACGAGCAGTACTTC
>.|TRBV11-3|TRBD2|TRBJ2-1
CASRTLAGGNNEQFF
TGTGCCAGCAGGACTCTAGCGGGAGGAAATAATGAGCAGTTCTTC
>.|TRBV28|TRBD1|TRBJ2-7
CASRHGQVNPYEQYF
TGTGCCAGCAGACACGGACAGGTTAATCCCTACGAGCAGTACTTC
>.|TRBV19|.|TRBJ1-5
CASRKSRFEGSYSNQPQHF
TGTGCCAGTAGGAAATCTCGGTTCGAGGGATCCTATAGCAATCAGCCCCAGCATTTT
>.|TRBV6-1|TRBD2|TRBJ2-5
CASSEGKTSGRAGETQYF
TGTGCCAGCAGTGAAGGTAAAACTAGCGGGAGGGCCGGGGAGACCCAGTACTTC
>.|TRBV18|.|TRBJ1-5
CASSPGAGAHQPQHF
TGTGCCAGCTCACCGGGGGCAGGGGCCCATCAGCCCCAGCATTTT
>once|TRBV4-1|.|TRBJ1-2
CASKHTGMGGYTF
TGCGCCAGCAAGCATACAGGGATGGGAGGCTACACCTTC
>once|TRBV10-2|.|TRBJ1-3
CASGLGNTIYF
TGCGCCAGCGGCCTTGGAAACACCATATATTTT
>.|TRBV28|.|TRBJ2-7
CASSRRETYEQYF
TGTGCCAGCAGCCGCAGGGAAACCTACGAGCAGTACTTC
>.|TRBV19|TRBD2|TRBJ2-3
CASSILTGGVRTDTQYF
TGTGCCAGTAGTATACTCACGGGAGGAGTTCGCACAGATACGCAGTATTTT
>once|TRBV7-9|TRBD1|TRBJ1-1
CASSLAGGRSDTEAFF
TGTGCCAGCAGCTTGGCAGGGGGAAGGTCGGACACTGAAGCTTTCTTT